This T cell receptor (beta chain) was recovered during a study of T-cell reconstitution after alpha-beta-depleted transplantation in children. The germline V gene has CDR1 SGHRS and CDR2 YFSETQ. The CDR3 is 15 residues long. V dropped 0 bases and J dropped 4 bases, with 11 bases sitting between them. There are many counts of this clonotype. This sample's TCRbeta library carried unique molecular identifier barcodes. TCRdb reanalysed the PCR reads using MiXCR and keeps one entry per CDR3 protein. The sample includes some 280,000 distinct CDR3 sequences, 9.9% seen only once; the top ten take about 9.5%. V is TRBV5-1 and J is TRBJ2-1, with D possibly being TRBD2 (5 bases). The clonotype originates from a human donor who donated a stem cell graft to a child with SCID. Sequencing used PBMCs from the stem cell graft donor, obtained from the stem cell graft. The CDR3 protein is CASSLDGVTYNEQFF. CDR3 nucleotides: TGCGCCAGCAGCTTGGACGGGGTTACTTACAATGAGCAGTTCTTC.